This T cell receptor (beta chain) was sequenced during a study of type 1 regulatory T cells. Study-level information: T-allo10 is an in vitro-generated, Tr1-enriched CD4 T cell product specific for alloantigen. Broader study findings: Compared with non-type 1 regulatory T cells, type 1 regulatory T cells showed a more restricted TCR repertoire.

Concerning this clonotype itself: What it binds is unknown.

The junction had 4 bases not matched to a gene; V was cut back by 0 bases and J by 6 bases. Germline V lookup: CDR1 SGHTA, CDR2 FQGNSA. The CDR3 is made up of 16 amino acids. TCRdb reanalysed the reads using MiXCR and keeps one entry per CDR3 protein. There are approximately 43,000 distinct CDR3 sequences in the sample; 12% occur only once, and around 8% lies in the top ten. This TCR derives from a human donor in good health. Sequenced sample: cultured non-Tr1 T cells, either the whole culture or a sorted T cell fraction (not recorded which). The chain employs TRBV7-2 and TRBJ2-1; 11 bases align to TRBD2. CDR3 sequence: CASSLALLAGGNEQFF. CDR3 nucleotide sequence: TGTGCCAGCAGCTTAGCGCTGCTAGCGGGAGGCAATGAGCAGTTCTTC.